This passage covers 24 T cell receptor beta chains from one sample sequenced in a study of blood T cells in healthy people across ages (dated by TCRdb to between 2015 and 2016). The library came from 5' RACE. TCRdb lists the instrument as Illumina HiSeq 2500. The second PCR ran for about 6 to 11 cycles and used a J-beta primer mix along with a sample-barcoded 5' primer. TCRdb reprocessing: public reads trimmed at Q25 with fastp, clones called with MiXCR, in-frame beta chains kept. Every distinct CDR3 protein forms one entry, paired with its most common genes and DNA. The sample table contains 500,000 to 650,000 distinct CDR3 sequences; only one count was recorded for about 27% of them. The top ten clonotypes cover 3% to 4% of the sample. These data were also reused for a study on T cells of mothers and their children.

The specimen sequenced was blood. The receptors originated from a boy aged 2 to 10 in good health.

At least ten counts were recorded for this clonotype. This chain links TRBV7-9 with TRBJ1-1, with D perhaps TRBD1 (6 bases). This CDR3 has 14 amino acids. Germline V CDR1 and CDR2: SEHNR, FQNEAQ (reference sequence). V lost 5 bases, J lost 4 bases, and 14 bases lay in between. This CDR3 reads CASSTAPQGTEAFF. DNA for the CDR3: TGTGCCAGCAGCACCGCTCCACAGGGCACTGAAGCTTTCTTT.

The chain combines TRBV27 with TRBJ1-1, with D unclear. V lost 6 bases and J 1 base, leaving 15 bases between the germline ends. The V gene's germline CDR1 is MNHEY and CDR2 SMNVEV (reference sequence). The CDR3 contains 15 residues. Here the CDR3 reads CASRSIGRTNTEAFF. CDR3 nucleotides: TGTGCCAGCAGATCAATAGGACGGACGAACACTGAAGCTTTCTTT.

CDR3 residues: CASSPNEGAFEAFF. DNA of the CDR3: TGTGCCAGCAGCCCCAATGAGGGGGCCTTCGAAGCTTTCTTT. The V gene is TRBV7-6, the J gene TRBJ1-1, with TRBD1 matching over 7 bases. CDR3 length equals 14 residues. Trimming took 5 bases from V and 8 from J; bases not matched to a gene: 11. CDR1 SGHVS and CDR2 FNYEAQ come from the germline V gene.

This clonotype has only one observation. J is TRBJ2-5 and V is TRBV7-9; possible D gene TRBD2, 5 bases. The length of the CDR3 is 16 residues. In germline, CDR1 is SEHNR, CDR2 FQNEAQ (reference sequence). With 3 bases removed from V and 3 bases from J, the gap between germline ends came to 17 bases. The CDR3 here is CASSLAGNLFKETQYF. In nucleotides, the CDR3 is TGTGCCAGCAGCTTGGCCGGGAACCTCTTTAAAGAGACCCAGTACTTC. Variable domain in full (rest from reference TRBV7-9 and TRBJ2-5): DTGVSQNPRHKITKRGQNVTFRCDPISEHNRLYWYRQTLGQGPEFLTYFQNEAQLEKSRLLSDRFSAERPKGSFSTLEIQRTEQGDSAMYLCASSLAGNLFKETQYFGPGTRLLVL.

This sequence joins TRBV7-9 and TRBJ2-3, with D possibly being TRBD1 or TRBD2 (6 bases each). Trimming stripped 6 bases from V and 1 base from J, with 23 bases between. The length of the CDR3 is 18 residues. CDR1 and CDR2 from the germline V gene are SEHNR and FQNEAQ (reference sequence). The CDR3 is CASSPGHLGSRRTDTQYF. Here the CDR3 DNA reads TGTGCCAGCAGTCCGGGACACCTCGGGAGCCGTCGCACAGATACGCAGTATTTT. Based on the CDR3 plus reference TRBV7-9 and TRBJ2-3, the full variable domain is DTGVSQNPRHKITKRGQNVTFRCDPISEHNRLYWYRQTLGQGPEFLTYFQNEAQLEKSRLLSDRFSAERPKGSFSTLEIQRTEQGDSAMYLCASSPGHLGSRRTDTQYFGPGTRLTVL.

This chain joins TRBV6-5 and TRBJ1-1; D is uncertain. This CDR3 comprises 18 residues. Trimming pared 2 bases from V and 1 base from J, leaving 20 bases between. Germline V gene lookup returns CDR1 MNHEY and CDR2 SVGAGI. CDR3 bases: TGTGCCAGCAGTTACAATCGGGCAGCTGATTTTGAGAACACTGAAGCTTTCTTT. It encodes CASSYNRAADFENTEAFF.

The genes are TRBV5-1 and TRBJ2-3, with 7 nucleotides matching TRBD1. From germline, CDR1 is SGHRS and CDR2 YFSETQ. J lost 2 bases, V lost 4 bases, and 7 bases had no gene match. The CDR3 runs 15 residues. The DNA for the CDR3 is TGCGCCAGCAGCCACACCGGGACAGCCACAGATACGCAGTATTTT. Translated: CASSHTGTATDTQYF.

V is TRBV30 and J is TRBJ1-1; no reliable D call. CDR1 and CDR2 (germline): GTSNPN, SVGIG (reference sequence). This CDR3 has 12 amino acids. The ends were cut back, 1 base at V and 6 bases at J, with 9 bases in the middle. CDR3 DNA sequence: TGTGCCTGGAGTGGTGGACGGCCTGAAGCTTTCTTT. Translation gives CAWSGGRPEAFF.

This clonotype occurred a few times. CDR3 residues: CSARGVHEQFF. The CDR3 DNA reads as TGCAGTGCTAGAGGTGTCCATGAGCAGTTCTTC. The genes are TRBV20-1 and TRBJ2-1; D not certain. V lost 1 base and J lost 8, with 6 bases in between. The length of the CDR3 is 11 residues. The V gene's germline CDR1 is DFQATT and CDR2 SNEGSKA (reference sequence).

This chain links TRBV3-1 with TRBJ2-6; 9 bases line up with TRBD1. Germline CDR1 and CDR2: LGHDT and YNNKEL (reference sequence). The J segment lost 4 bases and the V segment lost 4 bases, leaving 8 bases of the junction unmatched. CDR3 length: 17 amino acids. This CDR3 reads CASSPGQGWSGANVLTF. The CDR3 nucleotides are TGTGCCAGCAGCCCGGGACAGGGATGGTCAGGGGCCAACGTCCTGACTTTC.

In the case of this clonotype: A single base separates this from a much larger clone, so it may be a read error. The gene calls are TRBV7-3 and TRBJ2-3; D unclear. Germline loops: CDR1 SGHTA, CDR2 FQGTGA. V was trimmed by 2 bases and J by 1 base, leaving 10 bases between them. The CDR3 contains 15 residues. This CDR3 is CASSLGEVRTDTQYF. The CDR3, as DNA: TGTGCCAGCAGCTTAGGTGAGGTGCGCACAGATACGCAGTATTTT.

A note on this clonotype: An end of the junction differs from the germline gene, which may be a read error. The rearrangement uses TRBV7-7 and TRBJ2-5; no definite D call. The J call is uncertain, as TRBJ2-1 better fits the DNA end. The CDR3 is 15 amino acids. Germline CDR1 and CDR2: SSHAT and FNYEAQ (reference sequence). CDR3 residues: CASSQNPGAYNEQFF. For the CDR3, the DNA is TGTGCTAGCAGCCAAAATCCGGGCGCCTACAATGAGCAGTTCTTC.

The V call is TRBV20-1, the J call TRBJ2-7; weak D call: TRBD1 (5 bases). CDR1 and CDR2 (germline): DFQATT, SNEGSKA (reference sequence). The CDR3 is 15 residues long. The V gene lost 0 bases and the J gene lost 5 bases, with 17 bases spanning the gap. In DNA form, the CDR3 reads TGCAGTGCTAGAGATCGAGGAAGGGGTCAGAACGAGCAGTACTTC. It codes for CSARDRGRGQNEQYF.

This chain connects TRBV9 to TRBJ2-5; tentative D call: TRBD2 (5 bases). The CDR3 has 13 amino acids. The V end was cut by 1 base, the J end by 5 bases, with 9 bases between. CDR1 is SGDLS, CDR2 YYNGEE, per germline. This CDR3 reads CASSVNWRETQYF. In DNA, the CDR3 is TGTGCCAGCAGCGTAAATTGGAGGGAGACCCAGTACTTC. The variable domain in full, with the rest retrieved from reference TRBV9 and TRBJ2-5, is DSGVTQTPKHLITATGQRVTLRCSPRSGDLSVYWYQQSLDQGLQFLIQYYNGEERAKGNILERFSAQQFPDLHSELNLSSLELGDSALYFCASSVNWRETQYFGPGTRLLVL.

This clonotype was seen a few times. V usage is TRBV3-1 and J usage is TRBJ2-1; D possibly matches TRBD1 or TRBD2 (7 bases each). Per the germline V gene, CDR1 is LGHDT and CDR2 is YNNKEL (reference sequence). The CDR3 contains 17 residues. V gave up 4 bases and J gave up 7 bases, with 23 bases separating them. Written as DNA, the CDR3 is TGTGCCAGCAGCCTATCATGGGGGGGAGAGGGGGCGAATGAGCAGTTCTTC. Its translation is CASSLSWGGEGANEQFF.

This clonotype was detected only a few times. The chain links TRBV4-1 to TRBJ2-3; 7 bases fit TRBD2. V lost 4 bases, J lost 1 base, and 8 bases stayed unmatched. Germline CDR1 is MGHRA and CDR2 is YSYEKL. This CDR3 is 16 amino acids long. CDR3 region: CASSPQTGGGTDTQYF. DNA for the CDR3: TGCGCCAGCAGCCCCCAAACGGGGGGAGGCACAGATACGCAGTATTTT.

The V call is TRBV29-1, the J call TRBJ1-1; unclear D gene. V lost 5 bases and J 4 bases, leaving 20 bases between the germline ends. The CDR3 covers 15 residues. Germline CDR1 and CDR2: SQVTM and ANQGSEA. The CDR3 protein is CSVRELVGRGTEAFF. The CDR3 nucleotides read TGCAGCGTTCGGGAACTGGTGGGCCGGGGCACTGAAGCTTTCTTT.

The V gene is TRBV14, the J gene TRBJ2-7; a possible D gene is TRBD1 (5 bases). This CDR3 has 18 amino acids. V dropped 0 bases and J dropped 2 bases, with 20 bases sitting between them. Germline lookup yields CDR1 SGHDN and CDR2 FVKESK. The CDR3 DNA follows: TGTGCCAGCAGCCAAGAAAGGGTAGAGGCGACAGCTGCCTACGAGCAGTACTTC. It codes for CASSQERVEATAAYEQYF.

This clonotype was detected only a few times. The V and J genes are TRBV12-3 or TRBV12-4 and TRBJ2-7, with 7 bases aligning to TRBD2. The CDR3 has 17 amino acids. V gave up 4 bases and J gave up 5 bases; unmatched junction bases: 17. CDR3: CASSSTPNSGLVHEQYF. CDR3 DNA sequence: TGTGCCAGCAGTTCTACCCCGAATAGCGGGCTCGTCCACGAGCAGTACTTC.

In its sample, this clonotype was seen a few times. V and J are TRBV20-1 and TRBJ2-3; no definite D call. The length of the CDR3 is 13 residues. V was clipped by 4 bases and J by 6 bases, with 14 bases between them. Per the germline V gene, CDR1 is DFQATT and CDR2 is SNEGSKA (reference sequence). CDR3 nucleotide sequence: TGCAGTGCTAACCGGGCCTTTCCTGATACGCAGTATTTT. This gives the protein CSANRAFPDTQYF.

This clonotype appeared a few times. The chain recombines TRBV15 with TRBJ1-3; a weak D match, TRBD1 (5 bases). The CDR3 extends over 17 amino acids. Germline-derived CDR1 and CDR2 are LNHNV and YYDKDF (reference sequence). Trimming pared 0 bases from V and 2 bases from J, leaving 14 bases between. CDR3 sequence reads: CATSRDYVQGTGNTIYF. The CDR3 DNA reads as TGTGCCACCAGCAGAGATTACGTGCAGGGTACTGGAAACACCATATATTTT.

The sample holds a few counts of this clonotype. V gene TRBV20-1 combines with J gene TRBJ2-2; TRBD1 agrees at 8 bases. J was trimmed by 7 bases and V by 5 bases; bases with no gene match: 9. The CDR3 extends over 14 amino acids. Germline V gene lookup returns CDR1 DFQATT and CDR2 SNEGSKA (reference sequence). The CDR3 sequence is CSAPRQGPGGELFF. CDR3 DNA sequence: TGCAGTGCTCCCCGACAGGGGCCAGGCGGGGAGCTGTTTTTT.

The chain has TRBV11-1 and TRBJ2-7, with 8 bases that match TRBD2. Unmatched junction bases numbered 13, after V lost 5 bases and J lost 7 bases. The CDR3 runs 15 residues. In germline, CDR1 is SGHAT, CDR2 FQDESV (reference sequence). CDR3 amino acids: CASSTRAGGVGEQYF. The CDR3 DNA follows: TGTGCCAGCAGCACCCGAGCCGGGGGGGTCGGTGAGCAGTACTTC.

The chain is built from TRBV9 and TRBJ1-4; D unclear. The V and J ends lost 0 bases and 8 bases respectively, with 8 bases between them. Looked up from germline, CDR1 is SGDLS and CDR2 is YYNGEE. The CDR3 extends over 13 amino acids. The CDR3, as DNA: TGTGCCAGCAGCGTAGGCGACCGAGAAAAACTGTTTTTT. Translation gives CASSVGDREKLFF.